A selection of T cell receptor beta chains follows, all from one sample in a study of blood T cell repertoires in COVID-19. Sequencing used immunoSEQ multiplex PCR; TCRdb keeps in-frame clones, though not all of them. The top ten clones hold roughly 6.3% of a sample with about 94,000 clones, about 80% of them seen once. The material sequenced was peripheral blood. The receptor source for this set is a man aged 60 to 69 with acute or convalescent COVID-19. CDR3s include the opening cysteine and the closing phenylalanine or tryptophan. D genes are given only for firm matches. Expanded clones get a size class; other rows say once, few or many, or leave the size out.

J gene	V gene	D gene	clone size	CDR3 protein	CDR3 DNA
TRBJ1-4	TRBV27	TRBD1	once	CASSLYGTVNEKLFF	TGTGCCAGCAGTTTATACGGGACAGTTAATGAAAAACTGTTTTTT
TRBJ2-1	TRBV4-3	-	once	CASSRQTGDGEQFF	TGCGCCAGCAGCCGACAGACGGGGGACGGGGAGCAGTTCTTC
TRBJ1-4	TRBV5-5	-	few	CASSLVWAGGEKLFF	TGTGCCAGCAGCTTGGTCTGGGCGGGAGGAGAAAAACTGTTTTTT
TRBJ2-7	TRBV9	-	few	CASSATDGSSYEQYF	TGTGCCAGCAGCGCAACGGACGGGAGCTCCTACGAGCAGTACTTC
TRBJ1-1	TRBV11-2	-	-	CASSPNYANTEAFF	TGTGCCAGCAGCCCAAACTACGCGAACACTGAAGCTTTCTTT
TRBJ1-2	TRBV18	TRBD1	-	CASSPTGQFSFTF	TGTGCCAGCTCACCAACGGGACAGTTCTCTTTCACCTTC
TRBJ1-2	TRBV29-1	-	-	CSVEPRGDYGYTF	TGCAGCGTTGAACCTCGGGGTGACTATGGCTACACCTTC
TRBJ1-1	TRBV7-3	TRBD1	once	CASSRGTGGTEAFF	TGTGCCAGCAGCCGAGGGACAGGGGGAACTGAAGCTTTCTTT
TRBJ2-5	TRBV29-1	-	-	CSTDQGRKTQYF	TGCAGCACCGACCAGGGTCGAAAGACCCAGTACTTC
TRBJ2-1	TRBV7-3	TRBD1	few	CASSARDRSYNEQFF	TGTGCCAGCAGCGCCCGGGACAGGTCCTACAATGAGCAGTTCTTC
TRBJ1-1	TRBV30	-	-	CAWSPSNTEAFF	TGTGCCTGGAGCCCATCGAACACTGAAGCTTTCTTT
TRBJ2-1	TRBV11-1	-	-	CASSYLESTYNEQFF	TGTGCCAGCAGCTATCTCGAGTCCACCTACAATGAGCAGTTCTTC
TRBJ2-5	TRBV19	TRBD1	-	CASSPGQGARETQYF	TGTGCCAGTAGTCCGGGACAGGGGGCTAGGGAGACCCAGTACTTC
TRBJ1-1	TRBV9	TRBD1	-	CASSGRDRGAEAFF	TGTGCCAGCAGCGGAAGGGACAGGGGCGCTGAAGCTTTCTTT
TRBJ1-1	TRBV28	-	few	CASSYWEGGTEAFF	TGTGCCAGCAGTTATTGGGAAGGGGGTACTGAAGCTTTCTTT
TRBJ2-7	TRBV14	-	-	CASSLSGYEQYF	TGTGCCAGCAGCCTCAGCGGCTACGAGCAGTACTTC
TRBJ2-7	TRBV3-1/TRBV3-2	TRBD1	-	CASSQEGGDRGHEQYF	TGTGCCAGCAGCCAAGAGGGAGGGGACAGGGGCCACGAGCAGTACTTC
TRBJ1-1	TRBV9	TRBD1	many	CASSVTPGTENTEAFF	TGTGCCAGCAGCGTCACCCCGGGGACAGAGAACACTGAAGCTTTCTTT
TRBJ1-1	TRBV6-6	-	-	CASSYENRDEAFF	TGTGCCAGCAGTTACGAAAACAGGGATGAAGCTTTCTTT
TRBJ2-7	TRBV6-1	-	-	CASSEYRGLVEQYF	TGTGCCAGCAGTGAATACCGGGGGTTGGTCGAGCAGTACTTC
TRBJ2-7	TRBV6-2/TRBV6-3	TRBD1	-	CASSNRGYEQYF	TGTGCCAGCAGTAACAGGGGTTACGAGCAGTACTTC
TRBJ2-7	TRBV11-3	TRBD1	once	CASAARDRDVYEQYF	TGTGCCAGCGCCGCCCGGGACAGGGATGTCTACGAGCAGTACTTC
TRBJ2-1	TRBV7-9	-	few	CASSPYSDSRGEQFF	TGTGCCAGCAGCCCCTACAGCGATTCAAGGGGTGAGCAGTTCTTC
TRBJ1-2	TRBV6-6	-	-	CASSYEGRGTVGYTF	TGTGCCAGCAGTTACGAAGGGCGGGGGACTGTTGGCTACACCTTC
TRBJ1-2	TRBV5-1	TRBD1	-	CASSLRDRGLGYTF	TGCGCCAGCAGCTTGCGAGACAGGGGGCTTGGCTACACCTTC
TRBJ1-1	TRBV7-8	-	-	CASSLMGGAQNTEAFF	TGTGCCAGCAGCTTAATGGGGGGGGCTCAGAACACTGAAGCTTTCTTT
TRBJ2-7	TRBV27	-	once	CASSLVAGQREQYF	TGTGCCAGCAGTTTAGTCGCAGGGCAAAGGGAGCAGTACTTC
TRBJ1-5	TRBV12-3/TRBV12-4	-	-	CASSLRGNQPQHF	TGTGCCAGCAGTTTGAGGGGCAATCAGCCCCAGCATTTT
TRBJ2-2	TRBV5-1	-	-	CASSLFAGLESGELFF	TGCGCCAGCAGCTTGTTTGCAGGGTTGGAGTCCGGGGAGCTGTTTTTT
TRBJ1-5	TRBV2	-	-	CASSAWGANQPQHF	TGTGCCAGCAGTGCGTGGGGAGCCAATCAGCCCCAGCATTTT
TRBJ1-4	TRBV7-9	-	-	CASSLGAGAQIGEKLFF	TGTGCCAGCAGCTTAGGGGCGGGGGCGCAGATCGGTGAAAAACTGTTTTTT
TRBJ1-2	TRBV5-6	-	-	CASSLVAANYGYTF	TGTGCCAGCAGCTTGGTGGCAGCTAACTATGGCTACACCTTC
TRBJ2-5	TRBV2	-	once	CASRRDSQETQYF	TGTGCCAGCAGGCGGGACAGCCAAGAGACCCAGTACTTC
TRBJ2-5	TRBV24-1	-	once	CATSDFPGETQYF	TGTGCCACCAGTGATTTTCCGGGGGAGACCCAGTACTTC
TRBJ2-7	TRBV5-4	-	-	CASSLDLAYEQYF	TGTGCCAGCAGCCTAGACTTGGCCTACGAGCAGTACTTC
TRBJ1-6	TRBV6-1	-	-	CASSDGGIGSPLHF	TGTGCCAGCAGTGATGGGGGGATTGGTTCACCCCTCCACTTT
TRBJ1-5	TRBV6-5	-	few	CASRITGNSNQPQHF	TGTGCCAGCAGAATCACAGGGAATAGCAATCAGCCCCAGCATTTT
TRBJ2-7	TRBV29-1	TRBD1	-	CSGGQVYEQYF	TGCAGCGGGGGACAGGTCTACGAGCAGTACTTC
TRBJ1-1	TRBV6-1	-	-	CASSAIDQGSWTEAFF	TGTGCCAGCAGTGCCATCGATCAGGGGTCCTGGACTGAAGCTTTCTTT
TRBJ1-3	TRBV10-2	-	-	CASSEGAYSGNTIYF	TGCGCCAGCAGTGAGGGTGCGTACTCTGGAAACACCATATATTTT
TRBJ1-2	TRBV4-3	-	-	CASSQEDRLNYGYTF	TGCGCCAGCAGCCAAGAGGACAGACTAAACTATGGCTACACCTTC
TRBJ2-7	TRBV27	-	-	CASSFSPSYEQYF	TGTGCCAGCAGTTTTAGCCCCTCCTACGAGCAGTACTTC
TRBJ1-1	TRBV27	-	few	CASSLMAGALNTEAFF	TGTGCCAGCAGTTTAATGGCAGGCGCCCTGAACACTGAAGCTTTCTTT
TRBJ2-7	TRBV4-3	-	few	CASSQGRAASYEQYF	TGCGCCAGCAGCCAAGGGAGGGCAGCCTCCTACGAGCAGTACTTC